This TCR beta chain was found in a study of OX40 agonist ivuxolimab in advanced cancers. Germline CDR1 and CDR2: SGHRS and YFSETQ. V was clipped by 1 base and J by 3 bases, with 7 bases between them. The CDR3 runs to 13 residues. Here immunoSEQ multiplex PCR was the method, and the copy in TCRdb shows in-frame clones only, minus some. The sample lists around 44,000 clones; 89% were seen once. The origin of this receptor is an adult with an advanced solid tumor such as melanoma, head and neck, liver or kidney cancer. The rearrangement joins TRBV5-1 to TRBJ1-1; D is perhaps TRBD1 (5 bases). The specimen comprised CD4+ or CD8+ T cells sorted from blood, sampled in a trial of the OX40 agonist ivuxolimab. CDR3 sequence reads: CASSLRGDTEAFF. The CDR3 DNA reads TGCGCCAGCAGCTTGCGGGGGGACACTGAAGCTTTCTTT.